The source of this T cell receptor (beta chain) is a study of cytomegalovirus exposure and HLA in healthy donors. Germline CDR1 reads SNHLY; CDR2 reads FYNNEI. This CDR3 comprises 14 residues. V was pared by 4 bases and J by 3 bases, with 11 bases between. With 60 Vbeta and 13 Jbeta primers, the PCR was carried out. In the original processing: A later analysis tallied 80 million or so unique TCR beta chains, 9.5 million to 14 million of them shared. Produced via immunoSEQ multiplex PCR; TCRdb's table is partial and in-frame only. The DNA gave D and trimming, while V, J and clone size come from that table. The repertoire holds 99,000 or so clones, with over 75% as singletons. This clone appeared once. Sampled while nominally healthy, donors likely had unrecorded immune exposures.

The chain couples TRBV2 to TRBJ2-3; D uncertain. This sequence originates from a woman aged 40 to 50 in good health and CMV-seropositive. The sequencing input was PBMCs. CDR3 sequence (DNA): TGTGCCAGCAGTGTACTTCGTAAAACAGATACGCAGTATTTT. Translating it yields CASSVLRKTDTQYF.